Each of the 29 T cell receptor beta chains below was sequenced from the same sample in a study of sequential checkpoint blockade in melanoma. Produced via immunoSEQ multiplex PCR; TCRdb's table is partial and in-frame only. The table includes some 30,000 clones, under 90% detected once. Treatment: randomized to nivolumab then ipilimumab (arm A) or the reverse (arm B). This specimen consisted of CD8+ T cells sorted from blood (inferred from file names), obtained from a patient given nivolumab and ipilimumab in sequence. Receptors were obtained from a human donor with melanoma.

CDR3 DNA sequence: TGCGCCAGCAGCATGACAGATAACTATGGCTACACCTTC. Translation gives CASSMTDNYGYTF. The rearrangement uses TRBV5-1 and TRBJ1-2, with D possibly being TRBD1 (5 bases). The CDR3 is 13 amino acids. The germline V gene encodes CDR1 SGHRS and CDR2 YFSETQ. Between the trimmed V and J ends, which lost 4 bases and 1 base, there was a span of 8 bases.

The chain has TRBV27 and TRBJ1-1; TRBD1 aligns across 8 bases. Trimming removed 5 bases from V and 3 bases from J; junction bases left unmatched: 5. There are 14 residues in the CDR3. CDR1 and CDR2 from the germline V gene are MNHEY and SMNVEV (reference sequence). The CDR3 here is CASSVQGADTEAFF. The CDR3 region has the DNA TGTGCCAGCAGTGTTCAGGGGGCCGACACTGAAGCTTTCTTT.

The J gene is TRBJ2-1, the V gene TRBV9, with 8 bases aligning to TRBD2. Germline V lookup: CDR1 SGDLS, CDR2 YYNGEE. This CDR3 has 15 amino acids. Trimming at V came to 0 bases and at J to 4 bases, leaving 3 bases not matched to a gene. The CDR3 region is CASSVGGGTYNEQFF. CDR3 DNA sequence: TGTGCCAGCAGCGTAGGCGGGGGGACTTACAATGAGCAGTTCTTC.

This sequence joins TRBV9 and TRBJ1-1; perhaps TRBD1 as D (5 bases). Trimming removed 1 base at V and 0 bases at J, with 10 bases between. This CDR3 has 15 amino acids. Germline-derived CDR1 and CDR2 are SGDLS and YYNGEE. CDR3 coding DNA: TGTGCCAGCAGCGTACTAGGGGAGGTGAACACTGAAGCTTTCTTT. This encodes CASSVLGEVNTEAFF.

This chain uses TRBV19 with TRBJ2-5; 7 positions agree with TRBD2. The end of the DNA aligns better with TRBJ2-7, so the J call may be wrong. Per germline, CDR1 LNHDA and CDR2 SQIVND (reference sequence). This CDR3 has 14 amino acids. DNA for the CDR3: TGTGCCAGTAGTTCAGGACTAGTCCTGAACGAGCAGTACTTC. Its protein product is CASSSGLVLNEQYF.

CDR3 amino acids: CATRERGTYEQYF. DNA for the CDR3: TGTGCCACCAGGGAGAGGGGGACCTACGAGCAGTACTTC. The rearrangement links TRBV27 to TRBJ2-5, with D possibly matching TRBD1 (6 bases). The end of the DNA is better explained by TRBJ2-7, so the J call may be wrong. Germline V gene lookup returns CDR1 MNHEY and CDR2 SMNVEV (reference sequence). The CDR3 contains 13 residues.

This chain links TRBV2 with TRBJ2-7; D not certain. The CDR3 is made up of 12 amino acids. With 6 bases removed from V and 6 bases from J, the gap between germline ends came to 12 bases. Looked up from germline, CDR1 is SNHLY and CDR2 is FYNNEI. CDR3 region: CASRTRRSEQYF. The DNA for the CDR3 is TGTGCCAGCAGGACGAGGCGGTCCGAGCAGTACTTC.

The chain couples TRBV27 to TRBJ2-3; TRBD1 is a possible D gene (6 bases). The CDR3 spans 15 residues. V was shortened by 5 bases and J by 4 bases, with 16 bases between the two germline ends. The germline V gene has CDR1 MNHEY and CDR2 SMNVEV (reference sequence). CDR3 sequence: CASSLLQGIPDTQYF. In DNA form, the CDR3 reads TGTGCCAGCAGTCTCCTGCAGGGGATTCCAGATACGCAGTATTTT.

The J gene is TRBJ1-3, the V gene TRBV6-5; possible D gene TRBD1, 5 bases. V was pared by 6 bases and J by 0 bases, with 9 bases between. Germline V CDR1 and CDR2: MNHEY, SVGAGI. The CDR3 is 14 amino acids. The CDR3 nucleotides read TGTGCCAGCAGGAGCGACAGCTCTGGAAACACCATATATTTT. Amino acid sequence: CASRSDSSGNTIYF.

The chain couples TRBV12-5 to TRBJ1-3; D remains unclear. Trimming took off 4 bases at V and 6 bases at J, with 7 bases between the two ends. This CDR3 comprises 12 residues. The germline V gene encodes CDR1 LGHNT and CDR2 FRNRAP. CDR3 region: CASGSTPNTIYF. DNA of the CDR3: TGTGCTAGTGGTTCGACACCAAACACCATATATTTT.

The V gene is TRBV6-5, the J gene TRBJ2-2; D is possibly TRBD2 (6 bases). CDR1 MNHEY and CDR2 SVGAGI come from the germline V gene. The CDR3 contains 15 residues. V shed 2 bases and J shed 6 bases, with 13 bases lying between them. The CDR3 is CASSYTLAVAGELFF. Here the CDR3 DNA reads TGTGCCAGCAGTTACACACTAGCAGTCGCCGGGGAGCTGTTTTTT.

The chain employs TRBV29-1 and TRBJ1-4; perhaps TRBD1 as D (5 bases). V was trimmed by 4 bases and J by 9 bases, leaving 18 bases between them. The germline CDR1 and CDR2 sequences are SQVTM and ANQGSEA. The CDR3 consists of 14 residues. The CDR3 region is CSVGDSGRVKKLFF. DNA of the CDR3: TGCAGCGTTGGGGACTCGGGACGGGTTAAAAAACTGTTTTTT. The full variable domain, its missing parts supplied by reference TRBV29-1 and TRBJ1-4, is SAVISQKPSRDICQRGTSLTIQCQVDSQVTMMFWYRQQPGQSLTLIATANQGSEATYESGFVIDKFPISRPNLTFSTLTVSNMSPEDSSIYLCSVGDSGRVKKLFFGSGTQLSVL.

The genes are TRBV27 and TRBJ2-5; tentatively, D is TRBD1 (5 bases). CDR3 length: 14 amino acids. Germline CDR1 and CDR2: MNHEY and SMNVEV (reference sequence). V was cut by 3 bases and J by 5 bases, with 13 bases left in between. The CDR3 DNA is TGTGCCAGCAGTTTCCGACAGCCCGAGGAGACCCAGTACTTC. The encoded protein is CASSFRQPEETQYF.

This chain uses TRBV29-1 with TRBJ2-7, with 11 bases lining up with TRBD1. The CDR3 spans 15 residues. Looked up from germline, CDR1 is SQVTM and CDR2 is ANQGSEA. Trimming took 5 bases from V and 9 from J; bases not matched to a gene: 15. The CDR3 DNA sequence: TGCAGCGTTCACTCTCCCGGGACAGGGGGTGAAGGGCAGTACTTC. Translating it yields CSVHSPGTGGEGQYF.

This clone was seen just once. The chain couples TRBV9 to TRBJ2-7; TRBD1 aligns across 7 bases. After removal of 1 base from V and 4 bases from J, the junction contained 5 bases not matched to a gene. The V gene's germline CDR1 is SGDLS and CDR2 YYNGEE. The length of the CDR3 is 14 residues. The CDR3 sequence is CASSVTDRVYEQYF. The CDR3 region has the DNA TGTGCCAGCAGCGTAACTGACAGGGTTTACGAGCAGTACTTC. The whole variable domain, filled in from reference TRBV9 and TRBJ2-7, reads DSGVTQTPKHLITATGQRVTLRCSPRSGDLSVYWYQQSLDQGLQFLIQYYNGEERAKGNILERFSAQQFPDLHSELNLSSLELGDSALYFCASSVTDRVYEQYFGPGTRLTVT.

Comments on this clone: One end of the junction is discordant with germline, which a read error may explain. This chain uses TRBV6-5 with TRBJ2-3, with TRBD2 as a possible D gene (5 bases). Germline values: CDR1 MNHEY, CDR2 SVGAGI. CDR3 length: 14 amino acids. In nucleotides, the CDR3 is TGTGCCGGCAGTAGGTCGGGATACACAGATACGCAGTATTTT. Translating it yields CAGSRSGYTDTQYF.

This chain links TRBV5-1 with TRBJ2-1; 10 bases agree with TRBD2. The CDR3 length is 16 residues. With 4 bases clipped from V and 8 bases from J, the junction kept 12 bases outside the gene matches. Germline V lookup: CDR1 SGHRS, CDR2 YFSETQ. CDR3 sequence: CASSARLAGVSDEQFF. CDR3 in DNA: TGCGCCAGCAGCGCCCGTCTAGCGGGGGTATCGGATGAGCAGTTCTTC.

CDR3 loop: CASRALAGGLETQYF. CDR3 nucleotide sequence: TGTGCCAGCCGGGCACTAGCGGGGGGGCTGGAGACCCAGTACTTC. The rearrangement uses TRBV6-5 and TRBJ2-5, with 13 bases fitting TRBD2. This CDR3 comprises 15 residues. Losses at the gene ends were 8 bases for V and 5 bases for J; bases not matched to a gene: 8. The germline V gene encodes CDR1 MNHEY and CDR2 SVGAGI.

This chain joins TRBV19 and TRBJ2-7, with D possibly matching TRBD2 (5 bases). Trimming took 1 base from V and 3 from J, leaving 7 bases between them. This CDR3 is built from 13 residues. Germline V lookup: CDR1 LNHDA, CDR2 SQIVND (reference sequence). The CDR3 DNA reads as TGTGCCAGTAGTATAGGGACTCGCTACGAGCAGTACTTC. It codes for CASSIGTRYEQYF.

The V and J genes are TRBV4-3 and TRBJ1-2, with D perhaps matching TRBD1 (6 bases). This CDR3 has 15 residues. Looked up from germline, CDR1 is LGHNA and CDR2 is YSLEER. The V gene lost 3 bases and the J gene lost 4 bases, with 15 bases spanning the gap. The CDR3 is CASSQTQGVGYGYTF. The CDR3 region has the DNA TGCGCCAGCAGCCAGACACAGGGAGTCGGCTATGGCTACACCTTC.

V and J are TRBV4-3 and TRBJ1-2, with 8 bases lining up with TRBD1. The V gene's germline CDR1 is LGHNA and CDR2 YSLEER. The CDR3 runs 16 residues. V trimming: 0 bases; J trimming: 4 bases; junction bases outside the gene matches: 7. CDR3 sequence: CASSQEARGLSYGYTF. CDR3 DNA: TGCGCCAGCAGCCAAGAGGCCAGGGGGCTGAGCTATGGCTACACCTTC.

The chain couples TRBV30 to TRBJ1-1; no clear D. This CDR3 comprises 13 residues. In germline, CDR1 is GTSNPN, CDR2 SVGIG (reference sequence). V was shortened by 4 bases and J by 4 bases, with 13 bases between the two germline ends. CDR3 protein: CAWTVIGGTEAFF. The CDR3 coding sequence is TGTGCCTGGACCGTGATAGGAGGCACTGAAGCTTTCTTT.

This clone is medium-sized. The rearrangement links TRBV6-6 to TRBJ2-1; TRBD2 matches 7 bases. The CDR3 extends over 14 amino acids. The junction had 6 bases not matched to a gene; V was cut back by 2 bases and J by 8 bases. The germline V gene encodes CDR1 MNHNY and CDR2 SVGAGI (reference sequence). The CDR3 spells CASSYEREVDEQFF. The CDR3 coding sequence is TGTGCCAGCAGTTACGAACGGGAGGTCGATGAGCAGTTCTTC.

The chain employs TRBV27 and TRBJ1-5, with a weak D call TRBD1 (5 bases). Germline CDR1 is MNHEY and CDR2 is SMNVEV (reference sequence). V was clipped by 1 base and J by 0 bases, with 10 bases between them. This CDR3 has 16 residues. The CDR3 is CASSLLAGYSNQPQHF. The CDR3 nucleotides read TGTGCCAGCAGTTTATTAGCAGGGTATAGCAATCAGCCCCAGCATTTT.

The chain joins TRBV5-6 to TRBJ1-2; no clear D. V lost 2 bases, J lost 5 bases, and 13 bases lay in between. Germline-derived CDR1 and CDR2 are SGHDT and YYEEEE. This CDR3 has 14 residues. The CDR3 region has the DNA TGTGCCAGCAGCTTTTCCCGAGGCGAATATGGCTACACCTTC. Its translation is CASSFSRGEYGYTF.

This chain's CDR3 is CASSRSPRGGNEQFF. CDR3 in DNA: TGTGCCAGCAGCCGTTCTCCGAGGGGGGGCAATGAGCAGTTCTTC. J is TRBJ2-1 and V is TRBV5-6, with D perhaps TRBD2 (7 bases). The CDR3 is 15 residues long. Germline V gene sequence: CDR1 SGHDT, CDR2 YYEEEE. V shed 4 bases and J shed 6 bases, with 17 bases lying between them.

This chain links TRBV10-3 with TRBJ1-1; D is uncertain. The CDR3 runs 17 residues. The V and J ends lost 3 bases and 7 bases respectively, with 24 bases between them. Germline V gene lookup returns CDR1 ENHRY and CDR2 SYGVKD. The CDR3 bases are TGTGCCATCAGTGACTTGTCGAGGGAACCCACTCGGATTGAAGCTTTCTTT. Its translation is CAISDLSREPTRIEAFF.

This clone was detected once. J is TRBJ1-1 and V is TRBV27, with D perhaps TRBD1 (6 bases). V dropped 3 bases and J dropped 6 bases, with 11 bases sitting between them. The germline V gene has CDR1 MNHEY and CDR2 SMNVEV (reference sequence). This CDR3 comprises 13 residues. The CDR3 bases are TGTGCCAGCAGTTTGAGCGGGGGCTCTGAAGCTTTCTTT. Its protein product is CASSLSGGSEAFF.

V and J are TRBV19 and TRBJ2-2; D perhaps matches TRBD1 (6 bases). The germline V gene has CDR1 LNHDA and CDR2 SQIVND (reference sequence). CDR3 length: 13 amino acids. V gave up 8 bases and J gave up 2 bases, with 9 bases separating them. The CDR3 loop reads CASLDSNTGELFF. CDR3 DNA sequence: TGTGCCAGTTTGGACAGTAACACCGGGGAGCTGTTTTTT.